This is a list of T cell receptor beta chains from one sample in a study of blood T cell repertoires in COVID-19. Sequenced by immunoSEQ multiplex PCR; TCRdb stores in-frame clones only, minus some. The sample lists fewer than 110,000 clones, about 91% occurring once. Source material: peripheral blood. Receptor source: a man aged 50-60 years with acute or convalescent COVID-19. Each CDR3 is given with its conserved first and last residue. D genes are given only for firm matches. Not every row has a clone size; where given, it reads once, few, many or a size class.

D | size | J | V | CDR3 | DNA
. | few | TRBJ1-5 | TRBV6-5 | CASSYGRGSNQPQHF | TGTGCCAGCAGTTACGGCAGAGGGTCTAATCAGCCCCAGCATTTT
TRBD1 | . | TRBJ1-1 | TRBV29-1 | CSVERDRGSAFF | TGCAGCGTTGAAAGGGACAGGGGCTCGGCTTTCTTT
TRBD1 | . | TRBJ2-1 | TRBV18 | CASRDSFSYNEQFF | TGTGCCAGCCGGGACAGCTTCTCCTACAATGAGCAGTTCTTC
. | . | TRBJ2-1 | TRBV10-3 | CAIGEPAYNEQFF | TGTGCCATCGGGGAGCCCGCCTACAATGAGCAGTTCTTC
. | . | TRBJ1-3 | TRBV7-2 | CASTKRAASSGNTIYF | TGTGCCAGCACCAAGCGGGCAGCGAGCTCTGGAAACACCATATATTTT
TRBD1 | . | TRBJ1-5 | TRBV5-8 | CASSLGDRGPGQPQHF | TGTGCCAGCAGCTTGGGGGACAGGGGGCCTGGTCAGCCCCAGCATTTT
TRBD1 | . | TRBJ2-7 | TRBV19 | CASSPGTGFPYEQYF | TGTGCCAGTAGTCCGGGGACAGGGTTTCCCTACGAGCAGTACTTC
. | . | TRBJ1-5 | TRBV5-1 | CASSSTESNQPQHF | TGCGCCAGCAGCTCTACAGAGAGCAATCAGCCCCAGCATTTT
. | . | TRBJ2-3 | TRBV6-2/TRBV6-3 | CASSPLSDTQYF | TGTGCCAGCAGTCCCCTGTCCGATACGCAGTATTTT
. | . | TRBJ2-1 | TRBV11-2 | CASSLLSEQFF | TGTGCCAGCAGCTTACTCAGTGAGCAGTTCTTC
. | once | TRBJ1-5 | TRBV6-2/TRBV6-3 | CASSKRGRGFSGQPQHF | TGTGCCAGCAGTAAACGTGGGCGCGGGTTTTCTGGACAGCCCCAGCATTTT
. | . | TRBJ1-5 | TRBV18 | CASSPLQGRDQPQHF | TGTGCCAGCTCACCTCTACAGGGTCGGGATCAGCCCCAGCATTTT
. | . | TRBJ1-1 | TRBV6-1 | CASSEAGSPRGTFF | TGTGCCAGCAGTGAAGCAGGATCCCCCAGGGGAACTTTCTTT
. | . | TRBJ2-5 | TRBV4-2 | CASSQATGIQETQYF | TGTGCCAGCAGCCAAGCCACAGGGATACAAGAGACCCAGTACTTC
. | . | TRBJ1-5 | TRBV15 | CATSVPRGDQPQHF | TGTGCCACCAGCGTTCCCAGGGGCGATCAGCCCCAGCATTTT
. | few | TRBJ2-7 | TRBV5-5 | CASSLAGSSTTFF | TGTGCCAGCAGCTTGGCAGGCAGTTCCACAACTTTTTTC
. | once | TRBJ1-3 | TRBV5-6 | CASSQNVGNTIYF | TGTGCCAGCAGCCAGAACGTAGGAAACACCATATATTTT
. | . | TRBJ2-7 | TRBV3-1/TRBV3-2 | CASSQGELPYEQYF | TGTGCCAGCAGCCAAGGGGAGTTACCGTACGAGCAGTACTTC
TRBD2 | . | TRBJ2-1 | TRBV4-2 | CASSQDLERGARSSYNEQFF | TGTGCCAGCAGCCAAGATCTTGAGCGGGGGGCACGAAGCTCCTACAATGAGCAGTTCTTC
TRBD2 | . | TRBJ2-7 | TRBV5-1 | CASSLGTSGTYEQYF | TGCGCCAGCAGCTTGGGGACTAGCGGTACCTACGAGCAGTACTTC
. | . | TRBJ2-3 | TRBV28 | CASTPAGVSTDTQYF | TGTGCCAGCACCCCGGCCGGGGTTAGCACAGATACGCAGTATTTT
. | . | TRBJ1-2 | TRBV29-1 | CSVPDRGLNGYTF | TGCAGCGTCCCCGATAGAGGGCTGAATGGCTACACCTTC
. | . | TRBJ1-2 | TRBV7-8 | CASSLDFDRKGGYTF | TGTGCCAGCAGCTTAGACTTCGACAGGAAAGGCGGCTACACCTTC
TRBD1 | . | TRBJ2-7 | TRBV5-6 | CASNPGQGEYEQYF | TGTGCCAGCAACCCCGGACAGGGAGAGTACGAGCAGTACTTC
TRBD1 | once | TRBJ2-6 | TRBV7-3 | CASSTTGQGALSGANVLTF | TGTGCCAGCAGCACTACCGGACAGGGAGCACTATCTGGGGCCAACGTCCTGACTTTC
TRBD1 | . | TRBJ1-1 | TRBV3-1/TRBV3-2 | CASSQGRSPTRDRNTEAFF | TGTGCCAGCAGCCAAGGGCGTTCCCCAACAAGGGACAGAAACACTGAAGCTTTCTTT